This TCR beta chain was recovered during a study of T-cell memory formation after mild COVID-19. TCRdb reanalysed the 5' RACE reads using MiXCR and keeps one entry per CDR3 protein. This table holds about 250,000 distinct CDR3 sequences, roughly 18% found once. This clonotype was found many times. Antigen unknown. Notes on the study in general: Whether day 37 second-wave clones are SARS-CoV-2-specific was not confirmed.

CDR1 and CDR2 from the germline V gene are SNHLY and FYNNEI. Trimming stripped 8 bases from V and 3 bases from J, with 14 bases between. The CDR3 sequence is 13 residues long. Input material: PBMCs or a T cell subset sorted from them (not recorded which). This rearrangement joins TRBV2 to TRBJ2-7; weak D call: TRBD2 (5 bases). The sequence derives from a young man who had mild COVID-19 (a few samples of this study predate the infection). Cell type and time point are not known. The CDR3, as DNA: TGTGCCAGCGGAGTAGGCCGGGACTACGAGCAGTACGTC. It translates to CASGVGRDYEQYV.